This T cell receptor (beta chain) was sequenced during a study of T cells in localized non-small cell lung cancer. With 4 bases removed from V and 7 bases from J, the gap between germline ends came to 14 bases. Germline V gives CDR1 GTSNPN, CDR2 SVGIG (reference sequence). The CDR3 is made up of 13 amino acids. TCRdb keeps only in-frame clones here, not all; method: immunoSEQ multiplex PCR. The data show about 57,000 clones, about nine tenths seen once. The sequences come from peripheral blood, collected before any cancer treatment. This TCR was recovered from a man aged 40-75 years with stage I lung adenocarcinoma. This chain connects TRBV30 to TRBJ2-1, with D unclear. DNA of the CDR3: TGTGCCTGGACAGAGCGAGTAAGGAATGAGCAGTTCTTC. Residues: CAWTERVRNEQFF.